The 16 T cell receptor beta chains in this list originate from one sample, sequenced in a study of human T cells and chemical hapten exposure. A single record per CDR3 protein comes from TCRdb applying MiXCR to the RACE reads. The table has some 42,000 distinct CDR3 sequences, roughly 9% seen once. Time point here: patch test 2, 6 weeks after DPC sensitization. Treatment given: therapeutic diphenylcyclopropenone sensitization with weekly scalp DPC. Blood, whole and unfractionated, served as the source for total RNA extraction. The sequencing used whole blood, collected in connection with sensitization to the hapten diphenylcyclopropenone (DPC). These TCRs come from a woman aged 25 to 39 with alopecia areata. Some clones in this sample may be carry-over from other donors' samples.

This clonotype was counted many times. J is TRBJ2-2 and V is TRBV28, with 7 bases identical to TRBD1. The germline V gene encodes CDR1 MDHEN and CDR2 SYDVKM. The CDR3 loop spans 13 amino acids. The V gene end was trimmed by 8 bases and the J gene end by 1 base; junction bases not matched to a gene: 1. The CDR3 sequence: CASDRENTGELFF. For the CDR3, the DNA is TGTGCCAGCGACAGGGAGAACACCGGGGAGCTGTTTTTT.

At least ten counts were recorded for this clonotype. The DNA for the CDR3 is TGTGCCAGCAGTCCCGACTCCTACGAGCAGTACTTC. It codes for CASSPDSYEQYF. The V gene is TRBV11-1, the J gene TRBJ2-7; no firm D call. In germline, CDR1 is SGHAT, CDR2 FQDESV (reference sequence). The CDR3 is 12 residues long. Between the trimmed V and J ends, which lost 6 bases and 0 bases, there was a span of 6 bases.

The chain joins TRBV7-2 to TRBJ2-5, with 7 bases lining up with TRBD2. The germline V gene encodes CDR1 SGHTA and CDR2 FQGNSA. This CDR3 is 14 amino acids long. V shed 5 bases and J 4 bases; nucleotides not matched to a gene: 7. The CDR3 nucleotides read TGTGCCAGCAGCCCACCCCCGGGGGGAGAGACCCAGTACTTC. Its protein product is CASSPPPGGETQYF.

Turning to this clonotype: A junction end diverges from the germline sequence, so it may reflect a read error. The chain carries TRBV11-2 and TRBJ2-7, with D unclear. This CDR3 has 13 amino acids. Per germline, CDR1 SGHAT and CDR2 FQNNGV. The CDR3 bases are TGTGCCAGCAGCTTCGGGCCCTCCTCCGAGCAGTACTTC. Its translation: CASSFGPSSEQYF.

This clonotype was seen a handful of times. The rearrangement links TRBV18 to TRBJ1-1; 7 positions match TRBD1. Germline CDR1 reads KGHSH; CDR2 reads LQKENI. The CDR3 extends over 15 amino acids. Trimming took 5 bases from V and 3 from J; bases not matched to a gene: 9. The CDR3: CASSMSGGEYTEAFF. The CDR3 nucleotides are TGTGCCAGCTCAATGTCAGGGGGAGAGTACACTGAAGCTTTCTTT.

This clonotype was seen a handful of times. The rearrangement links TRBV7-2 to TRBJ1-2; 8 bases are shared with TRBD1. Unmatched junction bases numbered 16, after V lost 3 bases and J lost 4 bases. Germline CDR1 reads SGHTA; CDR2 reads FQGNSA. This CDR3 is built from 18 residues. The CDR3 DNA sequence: TGTGCCAGCAGCTTGGGTACTACGAGACAGGGGACTTTCTATGGCTACACCTTC. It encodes CASSLGTTRQGTFYGYTF.

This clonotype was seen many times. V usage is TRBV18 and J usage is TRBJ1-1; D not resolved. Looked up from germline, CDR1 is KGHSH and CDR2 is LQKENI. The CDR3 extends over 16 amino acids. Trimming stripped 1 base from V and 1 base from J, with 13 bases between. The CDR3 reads CASSPLELTANTEAFF. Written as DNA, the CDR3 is TGTGCCAGCTCACCACTGGAGCTTACAGCGAACACTGAAGCTTTCTTT.

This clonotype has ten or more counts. CDR3 nucleotides: TGTGCCAGCAGCTATATAGCGGGGGCAGGCACCAATTACAATGAGCAGTTCTTC. This translates into CASSYIAGAGTNYNEQFF. V usage is TRBV6-2 or TRBV6-3 and J usage is TRBJ2-1, with 9 bases fitting TRBD2. The CDR3 totals 18 residues. Germline CDR1 MNHEY, CDR2 SVGEGT. V lost 6 bases, J lost 4 bases, and 16 bases stayed unmatched.

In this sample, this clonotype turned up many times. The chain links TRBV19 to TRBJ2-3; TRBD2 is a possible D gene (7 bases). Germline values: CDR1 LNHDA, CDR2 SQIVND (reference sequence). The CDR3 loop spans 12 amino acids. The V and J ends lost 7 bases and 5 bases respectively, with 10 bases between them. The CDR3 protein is CASKGGEDTQYF. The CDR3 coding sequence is TGTGCCAGTAAGGGGGGGGAAGATACGCAGTATTTT.

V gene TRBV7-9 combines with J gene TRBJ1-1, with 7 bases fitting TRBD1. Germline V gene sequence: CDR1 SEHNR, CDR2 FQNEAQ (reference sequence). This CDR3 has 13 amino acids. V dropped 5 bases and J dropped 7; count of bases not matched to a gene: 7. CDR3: CASSETGKSEAFF. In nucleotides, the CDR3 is TGTGCCAGCAGCGAGACAGGGAAGAGTGAAGCTTTCTTT.

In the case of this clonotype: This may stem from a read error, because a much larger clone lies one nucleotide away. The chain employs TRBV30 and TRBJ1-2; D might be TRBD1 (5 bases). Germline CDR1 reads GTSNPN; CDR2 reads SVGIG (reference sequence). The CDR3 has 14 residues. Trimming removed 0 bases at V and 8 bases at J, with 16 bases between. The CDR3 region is CAWSVNRGEKGYTF. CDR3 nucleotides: TGTGCCTGGAGTGTAAATCGGGGGGAGAAAGGCTACACCTTC.

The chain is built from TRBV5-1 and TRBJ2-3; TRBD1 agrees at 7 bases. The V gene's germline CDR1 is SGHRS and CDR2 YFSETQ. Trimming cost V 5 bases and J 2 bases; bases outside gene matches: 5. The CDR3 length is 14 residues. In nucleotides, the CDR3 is TGCGCCAGCAGGATGGGACAGTCCACAGATACGCAGTATTTT. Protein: CASRMGQSTDTQYF.

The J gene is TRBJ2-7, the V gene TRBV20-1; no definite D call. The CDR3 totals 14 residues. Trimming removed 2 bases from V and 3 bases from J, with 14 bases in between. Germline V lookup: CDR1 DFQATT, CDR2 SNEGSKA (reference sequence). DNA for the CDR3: TGCAGTGCTAGAAATCGCGTTGGAATCTACGAGCAGTACTTC. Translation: CSARNRVGIYEQYF.

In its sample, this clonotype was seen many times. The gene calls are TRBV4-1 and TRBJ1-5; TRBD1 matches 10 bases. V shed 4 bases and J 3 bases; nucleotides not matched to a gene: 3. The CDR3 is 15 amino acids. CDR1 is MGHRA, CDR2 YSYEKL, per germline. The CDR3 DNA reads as TGCGCCAGCAGCCTTGACAGGGGGCCCAATCAGCCCCAGCATTTT. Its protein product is CASSLDRGPNQPQHF.

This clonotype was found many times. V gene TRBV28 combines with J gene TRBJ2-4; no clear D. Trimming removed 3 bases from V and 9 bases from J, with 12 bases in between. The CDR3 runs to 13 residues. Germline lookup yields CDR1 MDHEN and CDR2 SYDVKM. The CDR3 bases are TGTGCCAGCAGTTTTGGTACTTGGGCCATTCAGTACTTC. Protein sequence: CASSFGTWAIQYF.

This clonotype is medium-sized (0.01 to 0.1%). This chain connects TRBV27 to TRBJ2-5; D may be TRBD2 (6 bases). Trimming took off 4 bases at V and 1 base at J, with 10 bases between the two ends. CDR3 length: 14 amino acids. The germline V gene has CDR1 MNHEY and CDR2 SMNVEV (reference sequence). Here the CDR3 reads CASSSVGGQETQYF. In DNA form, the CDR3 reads TGTGCCAGCAGTTCCGTGGGGGGCCAAGAGACCCAGTACTTC.